A single sample gave rise to the 26 T cell receptor beta chains below, sequenced in a study of blood T cell repertoires in COVID-19. This table comes from immunoSEQ multiplex PCR, and its TCRdb copy is limited to in-frame clones, with some not included. This table holds 150,000 or so clones, about 90% found once. Material: peripheral blood. These receptors were collected from a man aged 80 or over with acute or convalescent COVID-19.

V and J are TRBV14 and TRBJ1-3; no clear D gene. This CDR3 contains 16 residues. Deletions cut 0 bases from V and 0 bases from J, with 9 bases between. CDR1 and CDR2 (germline): SGHDN, FVKESK. The CDR3 protein is CASSQDLGSSGNTIYF. The CDR3, as DNA: TGTGCCAGCAGCCAAGATCTGGGGAGCTCTGGAAACACCATATATTTT.

The rearrangement uses TRBV27 and TRBJ2-2; 7 bases fit TRBD1. V lost 2 bases to trimming and J lost 0 bases; unmatched junction nucleotides: 6. This CDR3 has 17 residues. Germline V gene sequence: CDR1 MNHEY, CDR2 SMNVEV (reference sequence). CDR3 protein: CASSLHGQGANTGELFF. The CDR3 DNA sequence: TGTGCCAGCAGTTTACATGGCCAGGGGGCGAACACCGGGGAGCTGTTTTTT.

V gene TRBV20-1 combines with J gene TRBJ2-5; tentatively, D is TRBD1 (6 bases). V gave up 6 bases and J gave up 2 bases, with 16 bases separating them. The germline V gene encodes CDR1 DFQATT and CDR2 SNEGSKA (reference sequence). The CDR3 contains 14 residues. The CDR3 here is CSASLRGPQETQYF. CDR3 in DNA: TGCAGTGCGAGTCTCAGGGGCCCTCAAGAGACCCAGTACTTC.

The J gene is TRBJ1-2, the V gene TRBV7-2; 8 bases fit TRBD1. CDR1 and CDR2 (germline): SGHTA, FQGNSA. The CDR3 consists of 14 residues. Germline trimming cut 7 bases from V and 7 bases from J; bases unmatched to any gene: 11. The CDR3 here is CASNKDRETTGYTF. The CDR3 DNA reads as TGTGCCAGCAACAAGGACAGGGAGACTACTGGCTACACCTTC.

The chain joins TRBV6-1 to TRBJ2-5, with 10 bases identical to TRBD2. This CDR3 has 15 residues. V gave up 3 bases and J gave up 1 base; unmatched junction bases: 2. From germline, CDR1 is MNHNS and CDR2 SASEGT. The CDR3 region has the DNA TGTGCCAGCAGTGAGCTAGCGGGAGTCCAAGAGACCCAGTACTTC. Protein: CASSELAGVQETQYF.

This clone was recorded once. This chain uses TRBV18 with TRBJ1-4, with D unresolved. The V gene lost 3 bases and the J gene lost 7 bases, with 9 bases spanning the gap. Germline values: CDR1 KGHSH, CDR2 LQKENI. The CDR3 is 13 residues long. CDR3 nucleotide sequence: TGTGCCAGCTCACCTCCGCCGGTTGAAAAACTGTTTTTT. This sequence encodes CASSPPPVEKLFF.

The CDR3 loop is CASSSNRVDTEAFF. The CDR3 nucleotides read TGTGCCAGCAGCTCCAACCGGGTGGACACTGAAGCTTTCTTT. The genes are TRBV7-3 and TRBJ1-1; D unclear. The CDR3 contains 14 residues. Germline CDR1 and CDR2: SGHTA and FQGTGA. V gave up 4 bases and J gave up 3 bases, with 12 bases separating them.

This clone has just one count. The rearrangement joins TRBV12-3 or TRBV12-4 to TRBJ2-3; D is possibly TRBD1 (6 bases). Trimming shortened V by 1 base and J by 5 bases, and 7 bases separated the two germline ends. This CDR3 region has 13 residues. The CDR3 sequence is CASSLGGRDTQYF. CDR3 in DNA: TGTGCCAGCAGTTTAGGGGGGCGAGATACGCAGTATTTT.

This clone was detected only once. The chain joins TRBV19 to TRBJ2-1; D is undetermined. The CDR3 is 15 amino acids. V dropped 3 bases and J dropped 2 bases, with 11 bases sitting between them. Germline-derived CDR1 and CDR2 are LNHDA and SQIVND (reference sequence). The CDR3 reads CASSIGRWPYNEQFF. For the CDR3, the DNA is TGTGCCAGTAGTATCGGCAGGTGGCCCTACAATGAGCAGTTCTTC.

The V and J genes are TRBV5-4 and TRBJ1-6; unclear D gene. The CDR3 consists of 16 residues. Germline V CDR1 and CDR2: SGHNT, YYREEE (reference sequence). Trimming removed 4 bases at V and 5 bases at J, with 16 bases between. The CDR3: CASSPRAGGDNSPLHF. DNA of the CDR3: TGTGCCAGCAGCCCCCGAGCGGGTGGGGATAATTCACCCCTCCACTTT.

This rearrangement joins TRBV6-5 to TRBJ2-1; 8 bases map to TRBD1. Trimming took 4 bases from V and 6 from J; bases not matched to a gene: 8. Germline V lookup: CDR1 MNHEY, CDR2 SVGAGI. CDR3 length: 15 amino acids. CDR3 bases: TGTGCCAGCAGTTCATGGGTACAGGGGGGCAATGAGCAGTTCTTC. Translated: CASSSWVQGGNEQFF.

This chain connects TRBV28 to TRBJ2-5, with D perhaps TRBD1 (6 bases). From germline, CDR1 is MDHEN and CDR2 SYDVKM. The CDR3 loop spans 13 amino acids. Trimming left V 11 bases short and J 0 bases short, with 13 bases between. The chain's CDR3 is CAVTGQNQETQYF. The CDR3 region has the DNA TGTGCCGTGACCGGACAGAACCAAGAGACCCAGTACTTC.

The chain couples TRBV7-2 to TRBJ1-2, with 7 bases lining up with TRBD1. This CDR3 is 14 amino acids long. Germline V gives CDR1 SGHTA, CDR2 FQGNSA. The V and J ends lost 5 bases and 9 bases, in that order; junction bases with no gene match: 12. CDR3 sequence: CASSPRQGPASYTF. CDR3 coding DNA: TGTGCCAGCAGCCCCCGACAGGGCCCTGCGAGCTACACCTTC.

The V and J genes are TRBV10-2 and TRBJ1-4; D is uncertain. CDR1 and CDR2 (germline): WSHSY, SAAADI. Trimming shortened V by 6 bases and J by 0 bases, and 11 bases separated the two germline ends. The CDR3 sequence is 15 residues long. In DNA form, the CDR3 reads TGCGCCAGCAGGCAAATCGGAGCAACTAATGAAAAACTGTTTTTT. It yields the protein CASRQIGATNEKLFF.

The V call is TRBV5-1, the J call TRBJ2-2; D gene ambiguous. V gave up 2 bases and J gave up 0 bases, with 8 bases separating them. Germline-derived CDR1 and CDR2 are SGHRS and YFSETQ. The CDR3 runs to 15 residues. CDR3 DNA: TGCGCCAGCAGCTTCCCAGGATCGAACACCGGGGAGCTGTTTTTT. Translated: CASSFPGSNTGELFF. Looking up the rest from reference TRBV5-1 and TRBJ2-2 gives the full variable domain: KAGVTQTPRYLIKTRGQQVTLSCSPISGHRSVSWYQQTPGQGLQFLFEYFSETQRNKGNFPGRFSGRQFSNSRSEMNVSTLELGDSALYLCASSFPGSNTGELFFGEGSRLTVL.

This chain connects TRBV5-1 to TRBJ1-5; D remains unclear. CDR3 length: 15 amino acids. Trimming removed 0 bases at V and 1 base at J, with 8 bases between. Germline lookup yields CDR1 SGHRS and CDR2 YFSETQ. The CDR3, as DNA: TGCGCCAGCAGCTTGGATTCGGGGAGCAATCAGCCCCAGCATTTT. Translation: CASSLDSGSNQPQHF.

CDR3 DNA: TGCGCCAGCAGTCTCCAAACCGGGAGATCTTACTATGAGCAGTTCTTC. Translated: CASSLQTGRSYYEQFF. The chain joins TRBV4-1 to TRBJ2-1; D perhaps matches TRBD2 (6 bases). From germline, CDR1 is MGHRA and CDR2 YSYEKL. Trimming shortened V by 6 bases and J by 8 bases, and 23 bases separated the two germline ends. The CDR3 is made up of 16 amino acids.

The chain employs TRBV28 and TRBJ1-1; weak D call: TRBD1 (5 bases). This CDR3 region has 11 residues. Between the trimmed V and J ends, which lost 4 bases and 10 bases, there was a span of 10 bases. Looked up from germline, CDR1 is MDHEN and CDR2 is SYDVKM. CDR3 in amino acids: CASSWQGRAFF. CDR3 bases: TGTGCCAGCAGTTGGCAGGGAAGAGCTTTCTTT.

This CDR3 is CASSPLRDMNTEAFF. The CDR3 DNA reads as TGTGCCAGCTCACCACTCCGGGATATGAACACTGAAGCTTTCTTT. The chain recombines TRBV18 with TRBJ1-1; no definite D call. Per the germline V gene, CDR1 is KGHSH and CDR2 is LQKENI. V shed 1 base and J shed 0 bases, with 9 bases lying between them. This CDR3 has 15 amino acids.

The CDR3 protein is CASSIPGQGFYEQYF. The CDR3 DNA reads as TGTGCCAGCAGTATCCCCGGACAGGGTTTCTACGAGCAGTACTTC. This chain uses TRBV27 with TRBJ2-7; the match to TRBD1 covers 8 bases. CDR3 size: 15 residues. Germline V lookup: CDR1 MNHEY, CDR2 SMNVEV (reference sequence). The V segment lost 5 bases and the J segment 3 bases; nucleotides outside the gene matches: 9.

The V gene is TRBV6-5, the J gene TRBJ2-1; 8 bases agree with TRBD2. The CDR3 totals 15 residues. Losses at the gene ends were 7 bases for V and 7 bases for J; bases not matched to a gene: 12. Germline V gene lookup returns CDR1 MNHEY and CDR2 SVGAGI. The CDR3 nucleotides are TGTGCCAGCATCAGAGAAGGACTAGCTCTTAATGAGCAGTTCTTC. It is translated as CASIREGLALNEQFF.

This chain uses TRBV19 with TRBJ1-2, with 9 bases identical to TRBD1. The CDR3 totals 13 residues. With V trimmed by 5 bases and J by 3 bases, 1 base remained unmatched. Per the germline V gene, CDR1 is LNHDA and CDR2 is SQIVND (reference sequence). Here the CDR3 DNA reads TGTGCCAGTAGTCGGACAGGGGACTATGGCTACACCTTC. Protein sequence: CASSRTGDYGYTF.

The chain carries TRBV27 and TRBJ1-1; D is unresolved. V was clipped by 5 bases and J by 4 bases, with 14 bases between them. CDR3 length: 14 residues. CDR1 is MNHEY, CDR2 SMNVEV, per germline (reference sequence). CDR3 nucleotide sequence: TGTGCCAGCAGTCATCGTGGGCTAAGCACTGAAGCTTTCTTT. It translates to CASSHRGLSTEAFF.

V gene TRBV3-1 (or the pseudogene TRBV3-2) combines with J gene TRBJ1-6; no definite D call. Between the trimmed V and J ends, which lost 1 base and 5 bases, there was a span of 9 bases. This CDR3 has 15 amino acids. From germline, CDR1 is LGHDT and CDR2 YNNKEL (reference sequence). CDR3 in amino acids: CASSQAAVNNSPLHF. The CDR3 coding sequence is TGTGCCAGCAGCCAAGCCGCAGTTAATAATTCACCCCTCCACTTT.

This chain links TRBV5-1 with TRBJ2-5; TRBD1 aligns across 9 bases. Germline V gives CDR1 SGHRS, CDR2 YFSETQ. The junction had 11 bases not matched to a gene; V was cut back by 0 bases and J by 5 bases. The CDR3 totals 17 residues. The CDR3 loop reads CASSLARDRVPPETQYF. Here the CDR3 DNA reads TGCGCCAGCAGCTTGGCCCGGGACAGGGTTCCCCCCGAGACCCAGTACTTC.

V usage is TRBV5-4 and J usage is TRBJ1-1; D is uncertain. The CDR3 consists of 14 residues. Germline lookup yields CDR1 SGHNT and CDR2 YYREEE (reference sequence). Trimming cost V 2 bases and J 1 base, with 9 bases left between them. CDR3 region: CASSFFAANTEAFF. The CDR3, as DNA: TGTGCCAGCAGCTTCTTTGCGGCGAACACTGAAGCTTTCTTT.